Each of the 13 T cell receptor beta chains below was sequenced from the same sample in a study of cytomegalovirus exposure and HLA in healthy donors. Amplification used 60 Vbeta primers and 13 Jbeta primers. Clones were read by immunoSEQ multiplex PCR, and TCRdb kept only the in-frame ones, dropping some. In the table there are about 130,000 clones, roughly two thirds of which are singletons. The sample was PBMCs. These TCRs come from a man between 25 and 39 years old in good health and CMV-seropositive.

V is TRBV28 and J is TRBJ1-5, with 7 positions matching TRBD1. V was pared by 6 bases and J by 5 bases, with 7 bases of the junction left unmatched. Looked up from germline, CDR1 is MDHEN and CDR2 is SYDVKM. The CDR3 runs to 14 residues. This CDR3 reads CASSGQVGDQPQHF. The CDR3, as DNA: TGTGCCAGCAGCGGACAGGTAGGCGATCAGCCCCAGCATTTT.

V is TRBV7-8 and J is TRBJ2-3; D may be TRBD2 (5 bases). Trimming removed 8 bases from V and 0 bases from J, with 21 bases in between. CDR1 and CDR2 from the germline V gene are SGHVS and FQNEAQ. The CDR3 runs 17 residues. The CDR3 loop is CASERQRAATSTDTQYF. In nucleotides, the CDR3 is TGTGCCAGCGAACGCCAGAGAGCGGCGACTAGCACAGATACGCAGTATTTT.

This clone was counted a single time. The chain recombines TRBV9 with TRBJ2-5; the D gene is possibly TRBD1 (6 bases). The V end was cut by 2 bases, the J end by 2 bases, with 16 bases between. Germline V gene lookup returns CDR1 SGDLS and CDR2 YYNGEE. The CDR3 covers 16 residues. The CDR3 sequence: CASSVDGDTVQETQYF. The CDR3 DNA sequence: TGTGCCAGCAGCGTGGATGGGGACACCGTACAAGAGACCCAGTACTTC.

This clone was found a few times. CDR3 loop: CASSVGQGKFQPQHF. In nucleotides, the CDR3 is TGTGCCAGCAGTGTCGGACAGGGCAAGTTTCAGCCCCAGCATTTT. The rearrangement joins TRBV25-1 to TRBJ1-5, with 8 nucleotides matching TRBD1. Germline CDR1 reads MGHDK; CDR2 reads SYGVNS. This CDR3 region has 15 residues. V trimming: 4 bases; J trimming: 6 bases; junction bases outside the gene matches: 8.

The chain couples TRBV5-1 to TRBJ2-7, with 11 bases matching TRBD2. V was clipped by 4 bases and J by 0 bases; unmatched bases: 6. This CDR3 is built from 16 residues. The V gene's germline CDR1 is SGHRS and CDR2 YFSETQ. DNA for the CDR3: TGCGCCAGCAGCAACGTAGCGGGAGGGGGCTCCTACGAGCAGTACTTC. It yields the protein CASSNVAGGGSYEQYF.

This chain joins TRBV6-5 and TRBJ1-4, with D maybe TRBD1 (6 bases). Germline CDR1 MNHEY, CDR2 SVGAGI. The CDR3 consists of 13 residues. Trimming left V 7 bases short and J 8 bases short, with 14 bases between. The CDR3 is CASKTGLREKLFF. The CDR3 nucleotides read TGTGCCAGCAAAACAGGGTTACGAGAAAAACTGTTTTTT.

The chain uses TRBV7-9 and TRBJ2-7; maybe TRBD2 (5 bases). Between the trimmed V and J ends, which lost 5 bases and 6 bases, there was a span of 8 bases. CDR3 size: 11 residues. Germline V gene data show CDR1 as SEHNR and CDR2 as FQNEAQ (reference sequence). As DNA, the CDR3 is TGTGCCAGCAGCCCCGAGGGCGAGCAGTACTTC. Translation: CASSPEGEQYF. The entire variable domain, with the rest obtained from reference TRBV7-9 and TRBJ2-7, is as follows: DTGVSQNPRHKITKRGQNVTFRCDPISEHNRLYWYRQTLGQGPEFLTYFQNEAQLEKSRLLSDRFSAERPKGSFSTLEIQRTEQGDSAMYLCASSPEGEQYFGPGTRLTVT.

The chain joins TRBV5-1 to TRBJ2-5; TRBD1 aligns across 7 bases. CDR1 is SGHRS and CDR2 is YFSETQ in the germline V gene. The junction had 9 bases not matched to a gene; V was cut back by 3 bases and J by 7 bases. This CDR3 region has 14 residues. This chain's CDR3 is CASSSMGQIGTQYF. The CDR3 region has the DNA TGCGCCAGCAGCTCAATGGGACAGATAGGGACCCAGTACTTC. The variable domain in full, completed from reference TRBV5-1 and TRBJ2-5, reads KAGVTQTPRYLIKTRGQQVTLSCSPISGHRSVSWYQQTPGQGLQFLFEYFSETQRNKGNFPGRFSGRQFSNSRSEMNVSTLELGDSALYLCASSSMGQIGTQYFGPGTRLLVL.

The chain uses TRBV9 and TRBJ2-3; unclear D gene. The germline CDR1 and CDR2 sequences are SGDLS and YYNGEE. The CDR3 extends over 15 amino acids. Deletions cut 4 bases from V and 0 bases from J, with 12 bases between. The CDR3 DNA reads as TGTGCCAGCAGCCCCTGGGCCCGTAGCACAGATACGCAGTATTTT. This codes for CASSPWARSTDTQYF.

The rearrangement joins TRBV2 to TRBJ2-1; 9 nucleotides line up with TRBD1. CDR1 is SNHLY and CDR2 is FYNNEI in the germline V gene. The CDR3 totals 15 residues. V lost 3 bases to trimming and J lost 8 bases; unmatched junction nucleotides: 8. This chain's CDR3 is CASSDGTQGAHEQFF. CDR3 nucleotide sequence: TGTGCCAGCAGTGACGGTACACAGGGGGCCCATGAGCAGTTCTTC. Full variable domain (missing parts from reference TRBV2 and TRBJ2-1): EPEVTQTPSHQVTQMGQEVILRCVPISNHLYFYWYRQILGQKVEFLVSFYNNEISEKSEIFDDQFSVERPDGSNFTLKIRSTKLEDSAMYFCASSDGTQGAHEQFFGPGTRLTVL.

This chain joins TRBV18 and TRBJ1-2, with a possible D match to TRBD1 (6 bases). This CDR3 has 14 amino acids. Germline lookup yields CDR1 KGHSH and CDR2 LQKENI. Trimming took 3 bases from V and 7 from J, leaving 15 bases between them. The chain's CDR3 is CASSPKTGGVGYTF. CDR3 bases: TGTGCCAGCTCACCGAAAACTGGGGGCGTTGGCTACACCTTC.

The chain links TRBV5-1 to TRBJ1-1; D not certain. Germline-derived CDR1 and CDR2 are SGHRS and YFSETQ. V was clipped by 9 bases and J by 3 bases, with 18 bases between them. The CDR3 extends over 14 amino acids. CDR3 loop: CATKKIPADTEAFF. The CDR3, as DNA: TGCGCCACCAAGAAAATCCCGGCGGACACTGAAGCTTTCTTT.

A note on this clone: An end of the junction differs from the germline gene, which may be a read error. This chain connects TRBV4-1 to TRBJ2-1, with D possibly matching TRBD2 (6 bases). The CDR3 has 15 amino acids. In germline, CDR1 is MGHRA, CDR2 YSYEKL. CDR3 bases: TGCGCCAGCAACCAAGATAGAGGGACTCGCGGTGAGCAGTTCTTC. Protein sequence: CASNQDRGTRGEQFF.